This note documents a single T cell receptor (beta chain) sequence. Original data processing: Estimated nucleated cell counts came from reference gene primer amplification. Some clones are missing from TCRdb's copy, which holds only in-frame ones; the method was immunoSEQ multiplex PCR. V, J and clone size were drawn from that table, and D and trimming were deduced from the DNA. The table shows about 170,000 clones, with over 80% occurring only once. These data belong to a study of blood T cell repertoires in COVID-19. Study summary: The analysed material was cDNA or gDNA that came from T cells, B-cell-depleted T cells, or PBMCs.

In Seattle, patients joined the study during active infection and were tracked longitudinally. CDR3 size: 17 residues. Trimming at V came to 0 bases and at J to 3 bases, leaving 9 bases not matched to a gene. In germline, CDR1 is ENHRY, CDR2 SYGVKD. The rearrangement links TRBV10-3 to TRBJ1-1; 8 positions match TRBD1. Sample: peripheral blood. This receptor was obtained from a woman of 80 years or more with COVID-19, enrolled during active disease. In DNA, the CDR3 is TGTGCCATCAGTGAGTCGTTGGACAGGGTTATAGACACTGAAGCTTTCTTT. It yields the protein CAISESLDRVIDTEAFF.